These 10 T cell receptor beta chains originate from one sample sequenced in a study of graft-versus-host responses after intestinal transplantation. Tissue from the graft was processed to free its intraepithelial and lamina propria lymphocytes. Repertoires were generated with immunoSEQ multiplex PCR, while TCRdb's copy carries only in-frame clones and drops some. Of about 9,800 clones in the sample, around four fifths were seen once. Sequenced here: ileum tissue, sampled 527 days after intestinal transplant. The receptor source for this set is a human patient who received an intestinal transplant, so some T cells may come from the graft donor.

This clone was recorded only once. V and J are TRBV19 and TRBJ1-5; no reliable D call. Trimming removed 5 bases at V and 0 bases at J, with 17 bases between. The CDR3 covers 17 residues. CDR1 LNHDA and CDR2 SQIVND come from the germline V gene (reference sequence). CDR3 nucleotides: TGTGCCAGTAGTCTCAGCTATGTGCCGCGTAGCAATCAGCCCCAGCATTTT. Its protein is CASSLSYVPRSNQPQHF. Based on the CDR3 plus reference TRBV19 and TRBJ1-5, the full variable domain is DGGITQSPKYLFRKEGQNVTLSCEQNLNHDAMYWYRQDPGQGLRLIYYSQIVNDFQKGDIAEGYSVSREKKESFPLTVTSAQKNPTAFYLCASSLSYVPRSNQPQHFGDGTRLSIL.

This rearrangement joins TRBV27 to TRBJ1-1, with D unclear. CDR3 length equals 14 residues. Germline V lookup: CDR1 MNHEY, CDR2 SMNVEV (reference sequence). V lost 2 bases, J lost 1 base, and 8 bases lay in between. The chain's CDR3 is CASSLRGWNTEAFF. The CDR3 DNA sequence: TGTGCCAGCAGTTTACGTGGGTGGAACACTGAAGCTTTCTTT.

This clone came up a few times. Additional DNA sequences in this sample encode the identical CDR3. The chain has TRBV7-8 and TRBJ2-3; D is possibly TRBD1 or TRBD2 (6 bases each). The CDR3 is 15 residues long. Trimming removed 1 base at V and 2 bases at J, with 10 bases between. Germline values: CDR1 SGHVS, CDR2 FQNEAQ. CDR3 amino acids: CASSLVGGYTDTQYF. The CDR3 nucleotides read TGTGCCAGCAGCTTAGTAGGGGGGTACACAGATACGCAGTATTTT.

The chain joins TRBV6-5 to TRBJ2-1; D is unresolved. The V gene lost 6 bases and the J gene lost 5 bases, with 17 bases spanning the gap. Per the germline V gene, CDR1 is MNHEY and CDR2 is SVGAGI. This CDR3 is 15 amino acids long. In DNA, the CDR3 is TGTGCCAGCAGCCGAACCCTACCCAGAGACAATGAGCAGTTCTTC. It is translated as CASSRTLPRDNEQFF.

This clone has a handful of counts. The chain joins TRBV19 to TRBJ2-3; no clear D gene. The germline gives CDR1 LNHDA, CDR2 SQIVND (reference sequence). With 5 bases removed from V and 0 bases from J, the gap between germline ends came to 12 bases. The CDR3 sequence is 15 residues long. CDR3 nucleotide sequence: TGTGCCAGTAGTCGAGGCGTGGCTAGCACAGATACGCAGTATTTT. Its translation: CASSRGVASTDTQYF. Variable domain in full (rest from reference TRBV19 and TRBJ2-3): DGGITQSPKYLFRKEGQNVTLSCEQNLNHDAMYWYRQDPGQGLRLIYYSQIVNDFQKGDIAEGYSVSREKKESFPLTVTSAQKNPTAFYLCASSRGVASTDTQYFGPGTRLTVL.

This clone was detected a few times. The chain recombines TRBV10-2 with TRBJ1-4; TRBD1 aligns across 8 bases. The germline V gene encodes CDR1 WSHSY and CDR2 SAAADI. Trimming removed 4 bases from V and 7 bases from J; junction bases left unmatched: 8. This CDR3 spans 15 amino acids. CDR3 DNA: TGCGCCAGCAGTGGGGGACAGGTGCGAGGTGAAAAACTGTTTTTT. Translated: CASSGGQVRGEKLFF.

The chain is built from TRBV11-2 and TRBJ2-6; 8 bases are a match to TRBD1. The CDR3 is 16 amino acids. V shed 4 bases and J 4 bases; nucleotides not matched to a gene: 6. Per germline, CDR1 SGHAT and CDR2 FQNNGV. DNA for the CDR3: TGTGCCAGCAGCTCCAGACAGGGGAGAGGGGCCAACGTCCTGACTTTC. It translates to CASSSRQGRGANVLTF.

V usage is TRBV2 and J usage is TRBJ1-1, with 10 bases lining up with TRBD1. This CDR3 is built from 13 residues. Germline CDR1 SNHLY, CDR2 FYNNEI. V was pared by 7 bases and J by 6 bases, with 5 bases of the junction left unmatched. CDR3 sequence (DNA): TGTGCCAGCAATCCGGGACAGGGGTCTGAAGCTTTCTTT. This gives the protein CASNPGQGSEAFF.

For the CDR3, the DNA is TGTGCCAGTTCCCGACCCCATAACAGTATCTATGGCTACACCTTC. Encoded protein: CASSRPHNSIYGYTF. J is TRBJ1-2 and V is TRBV19; D not certain. The V gene's germline CDR1 is LNHDA and CDR2 SQIVND (reference sequence). The ends were cut back, 8 bases at V and 4 bases at J, with 20 bases in the middle. The CDR3 totals 15 residues.

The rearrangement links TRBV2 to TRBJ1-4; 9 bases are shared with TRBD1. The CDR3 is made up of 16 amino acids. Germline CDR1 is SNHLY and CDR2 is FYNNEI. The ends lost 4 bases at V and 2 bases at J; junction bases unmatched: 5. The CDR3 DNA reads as TGTGCCAGCAGTGGGGACAGGGTTTCGACTAATGAAAAACTGTTTTTT. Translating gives CASSGDRVSTNEKLFF.